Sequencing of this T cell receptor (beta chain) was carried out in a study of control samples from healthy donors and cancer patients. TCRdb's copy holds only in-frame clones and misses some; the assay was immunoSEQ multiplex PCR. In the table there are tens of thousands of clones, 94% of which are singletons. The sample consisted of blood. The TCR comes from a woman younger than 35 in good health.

For the CDR3, the DNA is TGTGCCACCAGTGACTGGACAGGGTACGGCTACACCTTC. Translated, it gives CATSDWTGYGYTF. This chain joins TRBV24-1 and TRBJ1-2; TRBD1 aligns across 8 bases. The V gene's germline CDR1 is KGHDR and CDR2 SFDVKD. This CDR3 is built from 13 residues. The J segment lost 8 bases and the V segment lost 4 bases, leaving 5 bases of the junction unmatched.